Below, 9 T cell receptor beta chains from the same sample are listed, as sequenced in a study of OX40 agonist ivuxolimab in advanced cancers. Data came from immunoSEQ multiplex PCR; TCRdb stores just in-frame clones and leaves some out. Altogether 25,000 or so clones are present, 83% being singletons, with the ten largest covering roughly 12%. The material was CD4+ or CD8+ T cells sorted from blood, obtained in a trial of the OX40 agonist ivuxolimab. The receptors were sampled from an adult with an advanced solid tumor such as melanoma, head and neck, liver or kidney cancer.

The chain links TRBV10-3 to TRBJ2-7; 7 bases align to TRBD2. Germline CDR1 and CDR2: ENHRY and SYGVKD. With 2 bases clipped from V and 5 bases from J, the junction kept 12 bases outside the gene matches. This CDR3 spans 16 amino acids. The CDR3 DNA reads as TGTGCCATCAGTGAGGGGGCGGGGGAATACTATCACGAGCAGTACTTC. As protein: CAISEGAGEYYHEQYF.

The chain links TRBV6-5 to TRBJ2-1; perhaps TRBD1 as D (6 bases). The CDR3 contains 16 residues. Trimming left V 0 bases short and J 5 bases short, with 14 bases between. Germline-derived CDR1 and CDR2 are MNHEY and SVGAGI. The CDR3 spells CASSYSRAGVDNEQFF. The CDR3 DNA reads TGTGCCAGCAGTTACTCGAGGGCAGGGGTAGACAATGAGCAGTTCTTC.

V and J are TRBV4-1 and TRBJ1-5; a weak D match, TRBD1 (5 bases). The CDR3 totals 15 residues. Germline V CDR1 and CDR2: MGHRA, YSYEKL. Trimming pared 1 base from V and 7 bases from J, leaving 14 bases between. The CDR3 here is CASSQGSGRGQPQHF. Here the CDR3 DNA reads TGCGCCAGCAGCCAAGGGTCAGGGCGAGGACAGCCCCAGCATTTT.

The CDR3 reads CASSLAGYEQFF. Here the CDR3 DNA reads TGTGCCAGCTCACTAGCGGGGTATGAGCAGTTCTTC. The rearrangement uses TRBV19 and TRBJ2-1; 10 positions agree with TRBD2. V shed 9 bases, J shed 8 bases, and the junction held 4 bases outside the gene matches. In germline, CDR1 is LNHDA, CDR2 SQIVND (reference sequence). This CDR3 comprises 12 residues.

The rearrangement links TRBV5-1 to TRBJ2-7, with D hard to call. The CDR3 covers 14 residues. In germline, CDR1 is SGHRS, CDR2 YFSETQ. V dropped 4 bases and J dropped 7 bases, with 18 bases sitting between them. Here the CDR3 reads CASSGVDPRREQYF. DNA of the CDR3: TGCGCCAGCAGCGGCGTGGATCCTCGTAGGGAGCAGTACTTC.

This chain joins TRBV5-4 and TRBJ2-7; 7 positions agree with TRBD1. V was pared by 0 bases and J by 3 bases, with 9 bases of the junction left unmatched. Germline CDR1 and CDR2: SGHNT and YYREEE (reference sequence). The CDR3 covers 16 residues. The CDR3 loop is CASSLGGSGGYYEQYF. CDR3 DNA: TGTGCCAGCAGCTTGGGGGGATCAGGGGGTTACTACGAGCAGTACTTC.

The rearrangement links TRBV11-2 to TRBJ2-7, with 10 bases matching TRBD1. Germline V CDR1 and CDR2: SGHAT, FQNNGV. This CDR3 contains 15 residues. The trim removed 5 bases at V and 1 base at J, leaving 5 bases unmatched. The CDR3 sequence is CASSPTGGFSYEQYF. CDR3 nucleotides: TGTGCCAGCAGCCCGACAGGGGGCTTTTCCTACGAGCAGTACTTC.

V usage is TRBV19 and J usage is TRBJ1-2; perhaps TRBD1 as D (6 bases). V lost 5 bases, J lost 3 bases, and 13 bases lay in between. CDR3 length equals 14 residues. Germline V gene data show CDR1 as LNHDA and CDR2 as SQIVND (reference sequence). Written as DNA, the CDR3 is TGTGCCAGTAGTCCCCGGACAGATTACTATGGCTACACCTTC. Translating it yields CASSPRTDYYGYTF.

The chain is built from TRBV7-6 and TRBJ2-2; D call uncertain. Germline CDR1 and CDR2: SGHVS and FNYEAQ. V dropped 2 bases and J dropped 6 bases, with 7 bases sitting between them. The CDR3 is 13 amino acids. The CDR3 here is CASSLLDPGELFF. The CDR3 DNA reads TGTGCCAGCAGCTTATTGGACCCCGGGGAGCTGTTTTTT.